These T cell receptor beta chains were read from a single sample in a study of cytomegalovirus exposure and HLA in healthy donors. Clones were read by immunoSEQ multiplex PCR, and TCRdb kept only the in-frame ones, dropping some. The table shows roughly 130,000 clones, with approximately 80% occurring only once. The specimen was PBMCs. The origin of the receptors is a man aged 35 to 55 in good health and CMV-seronegative. CDR3s include the opening cysteine and the closing phenylalanine or tryptophan. The D gene is left open where the match is weak. Clone size is given for some rows only: seen once, a few or many times, or a class if the clone is expanded.

D gene: TRBD2; V gene: TRBV4-2; clone size: few; J gene: TRBJ2-1; CDR3 DNA: TGTGCCAGCAGCCAGACGACTAGCGGGAGCTCTAAGCAGTTCTTC; CDR3 protein: CASSQTTSGSSKQFF
D gene: -; V gene: TRBV4-1; clone size: -; J gene: TRBJ1-5; CDR3 DNA: TGCGCCAGCAGCCATACGGTAAATCAGCCCCAGCATTTT; CDR3 protein: CASSHTVNQPQHF
D gene: -; V gene: TRBV7-9; clone size: -; J gene: TRBJ1-2; CDR3 DNA: TGTGCCAGCAGCCGGGACAACAACTATGGCTACACCTTC; CDR3 protein: CASSRDNNYGYTF
D gene: TRBD2; V gene: TRBV27; clone size: -; J gene: TRBJ2-7; CDR3 DNA: TGTGCCAGCAGTTTACTAGGACTAGCGGGAAGACCCTCCTACGAGCAGTACTTC; CDR3 protein: CASSLLGLAGRPSYEQYF
D gene: TRBD2; V gene: TRBV2; clone size: -; J gene: TRBJ2-7; CDR3 DNA: TGTGCCAGCAGGCCATTAGCGGGACGGGGCGAGCAGTACTTC; CDR3 protein: CASRPLAGRGEQYF
D gene: -; V gene: TRBV7-2; clone size: -; J gene: TRBJ2-5; CDR3 DNA: TGTGCCAGCACCCACCACAGCCAAGAGACCCAGTACTTC; CDR3 protein: CASTHHSQETQYF
D gene: -; V gene: TRBV6-1; clone size: -; J gene: TRBJ2-7; CDR3 DNA: TGTGCCAGCAGTGAAGGGCAGGGAAGCTCCTACGAGCAGTACTTC; CDR3 protein: CASSEGQGSSYEQYF
D gene: TRBD2; V gene: TRBV6-6; clone size: -; J gene: TRBJ2-3; CDR3 DNA: TGTGCCAGCAGCCCGGCGACTAGCGGAGATACGCAGTATTTT; CDR3 protein: CASSPATSGDTQYF
D gene: -; V gene: TRBV29-1; clone size: -; J gene: TRBJ2-2; CDR3 DNA: TGCAGCGTTACAAGGGGGTCCGGGGAGCTGTTTTTT; CDR3 protein: CSVTRGSGELFF
D gene: -; V gene: TRBV18; clone size: once; J gene: TRBJ1-2; CDR3 DNA: TGTGCCAGCTCACCACCCGGGCAGGGCCGGGGCTACACCTTC; CDR3 protein: CASSPPGQGRGYTF
D gene: -; V gene: TRBV19; clone size: -; J gene: TRBJ2-1; CDR3 DNA: TGTGCCAGTAGTATAGGGCTAGTTACCTACAATGAGCAGTTCTTC; CDR3 protein: CASSIGLVTYNEQFF
D gene: TRBD1; V gene: TRBV28; clone size: -; J gene: TRBJ1-1; CDR3 DNA: TGTGCCAGCAGTTTATCGGCCAGGGGGCACACTGAAGCTTTCTTT; CDR3 protein: CASSLSARGHTEAFF
D gene: TRBD1; V gene: TRBV5-1; clone size: -; J gene: TRBJ2-4; CDR3 DNA: TGCGCCAGCCAGGATGGGACAGGGTGGGACATTCAGTACTTC; CDR3 protein: CASQDGTGWDIQYF
D gene: -; V gene: TRBV14; clone size: -; J gene: TRBJ2-3; CDR3 DNA: TGTGCCAGCAGCCCAGGAATCCCGCCAAATACGCAGTATTTT; CDR3 protein: CASSPGIPPNTQYF
D gene: -; V gene: TRBV4-1; clone size: -; J gene: TRBJ1-3; CDR3 DNA: TGCGCCAGCAGCCAAGAACGGCCAGAGGCTGGAAACACCATATATTTT; CDR3 protein: CASSQERPEAGNTIYF
D gene: -; V gene: TRBV21-1; clone size: once; J gene: TRBJ2-2; CDR3 DNA: TGTGCCAGCAGCAAAGCCGCGACAGGGCTAACCGGGGAGCTGTTTTTT; CDR3 protein: CASSKAATGLTGELFF
D gene: TRBD2; V gene: TRBV7-2; clone size: -; J gene: TRBJ2-1; CDR3 DNA: TGTGCCAGCAGCTTCGGGACTAGCGGTAACAATGAGCAGTTCTTC; CDR3 protein: CASSFGTSGNNEQFF
D gene: TRBD1; V gene: TRBV30; clone size: -; J gene: TRBJ1-2; CDR3 DNA: TGTGCCTGGAGTGTAGGTGTCAGGGGGAACTATGGCTACACCTTC; CDR3 protein: CAWSVGVRGNYGYTF
D gene: -; V gene: TRBV7-2; clone size: -; J gene: TRBJ1-1; CDR3 DNA: TGTGCCAGCAGCCCCCAGAGGACTGAAGCTTTCTTT; CDR3 protein: CASSPQRTEAFF
D gene: TRBD2; V gene: TRBV30; clone size: few; J gene: TRBJ2-2; CDR3 DNA: TGTGCCTGGAGTCCGGGACTAGCTGTCGGGGAGCTGTTTTTT; CDR3 protein: CAWSPGLAVGELFF
D gene: TRBD2; V gene: TRBV6-5; clone size: -; J gene: TRBJ2-7; CDR3 DNA: TGTGCCAGCAGTTACTCGGCTAGCGGGGACGCCTACGAGCAGTACTTC; CDR3 protein: CASSYSASGDAYEQYF
D gene: TRBD1; V gene: TRBV11-2; clone size: -; J gene: TRBJ2-7; CDR3 DNA: TGTGCCAGCAGCCCTGGACAGGTCTACTACGAGCAGTACTTC; CDR3 protein: CASSPGQVYYEQYF
D gene: TRBD2; V gene: TRBV5-1; clone size: -; J gene: TRBJ2-7; CDR3 DNA: TGCGCCAGCAGCTTGGGGGCGGGAGGACCCTACGAGCAGTACTTC; CDR3 protein: CASSLGAGGPYEQYF
D gene: -; V gene: TRBV19; clone size: -; J gene: TRBJ1-5; CDR3 DNA: TGTGCCAGTAGTATAGGAGGAGGTTTTGTAGGCAATCAGCCCCAGCATTTT; CDR3 protein: CASSIGGGFVGNQPQHF
D gene: -; V gene: TRBV6-1; clone size: -; J gene: TRBJ1-5; CDR3 DNA: TGTGCCAGCAGTGGGGGGCAGGGCGGTCAGCCCCAGCATTTT; CDR3 protein: CASSGGQGGQPQHF
D gene: -; V gene: TRBV7-8; clone size: few; J gene: TRBJ1-6; CDR3 DNA: TGTGCCAGCAGCTCGACTTATAATTCACCCCTCCACTTT; CDR3 protein: CASSSTYNSPLHF
D gene: -; V gene: TRBV7-5; clone size: -; J gene: TRBJ1-5; CDR3 DNA: TGTGTCAGAAGCTTAGTATCCGGGACAGGGTGGGTTCAGCCCCAGCATTTT; CDR3 protein: CVRSLVSGTGWVQPQHF
D gene: TRBD2; V gene: TRBV29-1; clone size: -; J gene: TRBJ2-5; CDR3 DNA: TGCAGCGTTGCAACTAGCGGGAGGAGGGGGCAAGAGACCCAGTACTTC; CDR3 protein: CSVATSGRRGQETQYF
D gene: TRBD2; V gene: TRBV2; clone size: -; J gene: TRBJ2-7; CDR3 DNA: TGTGCCAGCAGTGAAGCGGGACTAGCATCGGGACGGCAGTACTTC; CDR3 protein: CASSEAGLASGRQYF
D gene: TRBD1; V gene: TRBV7-9; clone size: -; J gene: TRBJ2-5; CDR3 DNA: TGTGCCAGCAGCATAGGGACAGTGGGGACCCAGTACTTC; CDR3 protein: CASSIGTVGTQYF
D gene: TRBD1; V gene: TRBV6-1; clone size: -; J gene: TRBJ2-1; CDR3 DNA: TGTGCCAGCAGTCGAGCGGGACAGGGTAACAATGAGCAGTTCTTC; CDR3 protein: CASSRAGQGNNEQFF
D gene: TRBD1; V gene: TRBV28; clone size: -; J gene: TRBJ1-2; CDR3 DNA: TGTGCCAGCAAACCCTCCGGGACAGGGTATGGCTACACCTTC; CDR3 protein: CASKPSGTGYGYTF
D gene: -; V gene: TRBV5-1; clone size: -; J gene: TRBJ2-1; CDR3 DNA: TGCGCCAGCAGCAAATTAGCGGAGACCTACAATGAGCAGTTCTTC; CDR3 protein: CASSKLAETYNEQFF
D gene: -; V gene: TRBV27; clone size: -; J gene: TRBJ2-6; CDR3 DNA: TGTGCCAGCACCTTAACAGACTCTGGGGCCAACGTCCTGACTTTC; CDR3 protein: CASTLTDSGANVLTF
D gene: -; V gene: TRBV4-2; clone size: -; J gene: TRBJ2-4; CDR3 DNA: TGTGCCAGCAGCCCAACGACAGGAGCCAAAAACATTCAGTACTTC; CDR3 protein: CASSPTTGAKNIQYF
D gene: TRBD2; V gene: TRBV18; clone size: -; J gene: TRBJ2-2; CDR3 DNA: TGTGCCAGCTCGGGAAGCGGGACGGCGAACACCGGGGAGCTGTTTTTT; CDR3 protein: CASSGSGTANTGELFF
D gene: -; V gene: TRBV6-4; clone size: -; J gene: TRBJ1-3; CDR3 DNA: TGTGCCAGCAGTGACTCGTTAAAAAAGCGGACGGCCTCTGGAAACACCATATATTTT; CDR3 protein: CASSDSLKKRTASGNTIYF
D gene: -; V gene: TRBV28; clone size: -; J gene: TRBJ1-4; CDR3 DNA: TGTGCCAGCAGTTTATCCAGGTGGGAAAAACTGTTTTTT; CDR3 protein: CASSLSRWEKLFF
D gene: TRBD1; V gene: TRBV19; clone size: -; J gene: TRBJ1-1; CDR3 DNA: TGTGCCAGTAGTAGAGCTACAGGGGGCGGAACTGAAGCTTTCTTT; CDR3 protein: CASSRATGGGTEAFF
D gene: TRBD2; V gene: TRBV27; clone size: -; J gene: TRBJ2-5; CDR3 DNA: TGTGCCAGCAGTCCCGTGGGACTAGGCCAAGAGACCCAGTACTTC; CDR3 protein: CASSPVGLGQETQYF
D gene: TRBD1; V gene: TRBV18; clone size: few; J gene: TRBJ1-4; CDR3 DNA: TGTGCCAGCTCACCCGGGACAGGGAATGAAAAACTGTTTTTT; CDR3 protein: CASSPGTGNEKLFF
D gene: TRBD1; V gene: TRBV5-1; clone size: -; J gene: TRBJ2-7; CDR3 DNA: TGCGCCAGCAGCTGGATGCCGGGACAGATCTACGAGCAGTACTTC; CDR3 protein: CASSWMPGQIYEQYF
D gene: TRBD2; V gene: TRBV27; clone size: -; J gene: TRBJ2-5; CDR3 DNA: TGTGCCAGCAAGCCCCATATAGCGGGGAACCAAGAGACCCAGTACTTC; CDR3 protein: CASKPHIAGNQETQYF
D gene: TRBD1; V gene: TRBV5-1; clone size: few; J gene: TRBJ2-2; CDR3 DNA: TGCGCCAGCAGACAAAGGACAGGGGAAACCGGGGAGCTGTTTTTT; CDR3 protein: CASRQRTGETGELFF
D gene: -; V gene: TRBV28; clone size: -; J gene: TRBJ1-4; CDR3 DNA: TGTGCCAGCAGATCCGGGACAAATGAAAAACTGTTTTTT; CDR3 protein: CASRSGTNEKLFF
D gene: TRBD1; V gene: TRBV2; clone size: -; J gene: TRBJ1-4; CDR3 DNA: TGTGCCAGCAGTGAAGTAATCCCGGGACAGGGATTAGAAAAACTGTTTTTT; CDR3 protein: CASSEVIPGQGLEKLFF
D gene: TRBD1; V gene: TRBV19; clone size: once; J gene: TRBJ1-2; CDR3 DNA: TGTGCCAGTAGTTTCCGCCAGGGGGGTGGCTACACCTTC; CDR3 protein: CASSFRQGGGYTF
D gene: TRBD1; V gene: TRBV27; clone size: -; J gene: TRBJ1-2; CDR3 DNA: TGTGCCAGCACCTCTCCGGGACAGATGAATGGCTACACCTTC; CDR3 protein: CASTSPGQMNGYTF
D gene: -; V gene: TRBV10-2; clone size: -; J gene: TRBJ1-4; CDR3 DNA: TGCGCCAGCAGTCCAATTGTAGAAGCAACTAATGAAAAACTGTTTTTT; CDR3 protein: CASSPIVEATNEKLFF